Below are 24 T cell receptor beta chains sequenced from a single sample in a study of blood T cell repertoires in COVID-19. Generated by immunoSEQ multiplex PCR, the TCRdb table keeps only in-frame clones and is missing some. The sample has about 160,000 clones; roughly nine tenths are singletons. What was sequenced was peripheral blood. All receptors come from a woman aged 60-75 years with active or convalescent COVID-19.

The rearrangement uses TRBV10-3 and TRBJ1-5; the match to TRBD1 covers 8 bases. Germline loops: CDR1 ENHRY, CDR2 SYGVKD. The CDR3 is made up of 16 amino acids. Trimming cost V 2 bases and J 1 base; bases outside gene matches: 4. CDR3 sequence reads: CAISEGTGVSNQPQHF. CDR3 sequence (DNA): TGTGCCATCAGTGAGGGGACAGGCGTAAGCAATCAGCCCCAGCATTTT.

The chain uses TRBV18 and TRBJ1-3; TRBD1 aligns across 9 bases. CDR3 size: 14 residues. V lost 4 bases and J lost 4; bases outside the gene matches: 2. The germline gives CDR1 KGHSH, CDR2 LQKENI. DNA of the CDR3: TGTGCCAGCTCACAGGGACAGGGCGGAAACACCATATATTTT. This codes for CASSQGQGGNTIYF.

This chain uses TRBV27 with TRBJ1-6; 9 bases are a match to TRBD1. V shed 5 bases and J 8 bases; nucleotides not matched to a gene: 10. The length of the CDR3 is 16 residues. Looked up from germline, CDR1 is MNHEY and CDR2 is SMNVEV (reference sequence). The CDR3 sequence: CASSLYFDRGDSPLHF. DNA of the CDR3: TGTGCCAGCAGTCTATACTTTGACAGGGGGGATTCACCCCTCCACTTT.

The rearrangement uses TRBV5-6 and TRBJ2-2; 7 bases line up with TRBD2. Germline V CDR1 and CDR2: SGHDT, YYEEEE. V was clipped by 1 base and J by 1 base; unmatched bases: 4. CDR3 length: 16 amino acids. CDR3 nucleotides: TGTGCCAGCAGCTTGCGGGGGGTCCTGAACACCGGGGAGCTGTTTTTT. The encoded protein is CASSLRGVLNTGELFF.

Written as DNA, the CDR3 is TGTGCCAGCAGCTTAATTGGGGGGGGCCTCCCAGATACGCAGTATTTT. Protein product: CASSLIGGGLPDTQYF. The gene calls are TRBV7-3 and TRBJ2-3; possible D gene TRBD2, 7 bases. V shed 1 base and J shed 4 bases, with 15 bases lying between them. Germline V gene data show CDR1 as SGHTA and CDR2 as FQGTGA. This CDR3 is built from 16 residues.

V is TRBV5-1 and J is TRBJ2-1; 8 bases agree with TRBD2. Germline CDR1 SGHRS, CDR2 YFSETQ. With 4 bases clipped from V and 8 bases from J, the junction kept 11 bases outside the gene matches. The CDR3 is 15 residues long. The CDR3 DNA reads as TGCGCCAGCAGCAGAACCGGGACTAGGGAGGATGAGCAGTTCTTC. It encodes CASSRTGTREDEQFF.

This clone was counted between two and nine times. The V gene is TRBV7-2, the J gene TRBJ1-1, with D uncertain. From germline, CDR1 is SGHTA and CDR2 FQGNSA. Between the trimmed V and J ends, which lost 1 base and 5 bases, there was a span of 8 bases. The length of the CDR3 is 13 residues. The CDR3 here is CASSLGWATEAFF. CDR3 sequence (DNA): TGTGCCAGCAGCTTAGGGTGGGCAACTGAAGCTTTCTTT.

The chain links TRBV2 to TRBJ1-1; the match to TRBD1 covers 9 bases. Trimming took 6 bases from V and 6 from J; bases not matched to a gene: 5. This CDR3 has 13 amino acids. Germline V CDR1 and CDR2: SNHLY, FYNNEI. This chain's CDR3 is CASRADRGSEAFF. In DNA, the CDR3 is TGTGCCAGCAGGGCCGACAGGGGGTCTGAAGCTTTCTTT.

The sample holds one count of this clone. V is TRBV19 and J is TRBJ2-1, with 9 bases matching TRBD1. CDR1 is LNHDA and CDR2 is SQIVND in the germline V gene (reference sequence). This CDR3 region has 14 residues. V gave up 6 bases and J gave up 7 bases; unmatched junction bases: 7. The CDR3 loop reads CASRKGQGMNEQFF. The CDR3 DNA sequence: TGTGCCAGTAGGAAGGGACAGGGTATGAATGAGCAGTTCTTC. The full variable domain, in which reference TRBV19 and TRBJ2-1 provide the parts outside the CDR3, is DGGITQSPKYLFRKEGQNVTLSCEQNLNHDAMYWYRQDPGQGLRLIYYSQIVNDFQKGDIAEGYSVSREKKESFPLTVTSAQKNPTAFYLCASRKGQGMNEQFFGPGTRLTVL.

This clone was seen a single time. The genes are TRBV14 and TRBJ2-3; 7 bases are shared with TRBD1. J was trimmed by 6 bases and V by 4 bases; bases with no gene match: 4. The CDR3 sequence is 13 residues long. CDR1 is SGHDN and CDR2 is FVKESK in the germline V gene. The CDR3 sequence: CASSPKQGDTQYF. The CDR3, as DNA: TGTGCCAGCAGCCCAAAACAGGGGGATACGCAGTATTTT.

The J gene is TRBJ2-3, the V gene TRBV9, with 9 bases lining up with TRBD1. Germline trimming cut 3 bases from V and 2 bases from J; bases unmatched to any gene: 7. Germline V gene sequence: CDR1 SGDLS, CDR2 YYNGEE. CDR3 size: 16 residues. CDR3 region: CASSARTGDSTDTQYF. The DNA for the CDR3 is TGTGCCAGCAGCGCCCGGACAGGGGACTCCACAGATACGCAGTATTTT. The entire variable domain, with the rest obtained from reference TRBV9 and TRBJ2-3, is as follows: DSGVTQTPKHLITATGQRVTLRCSPRSGDLSVYWYQQSLDQGLQFLIQYYNGEERAKGNILERFSAQQFPDLHSELNLSSLELGDSALYFCASSARTGDSTDTQYFGPGTRLTVL.

The CDR3 DNA sequence: TGTGCCTGGAGTCTCGGGACTAGCTCCTACAATGAGCAGTTCTTC. This sequence encodes CAWSLGTSSYNEQFF. The V and J genes are TRBV30 and TRBJ2-1; 8 bases align to TRBD2. V lost 2 bases to trimming and J lost 0 bases; unmatched junction nucleotides: 3. The CDR3 spans 15 residues. CDR1 GTSNPN and CDR2 SVGIG come from the germline V gene (reference sequence).

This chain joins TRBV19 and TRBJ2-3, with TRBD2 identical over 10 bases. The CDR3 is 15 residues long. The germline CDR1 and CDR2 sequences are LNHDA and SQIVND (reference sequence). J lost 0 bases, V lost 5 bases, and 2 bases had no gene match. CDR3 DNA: TGTGCCAGTAGTTCGACTAGCGGGAGCACAGATACGCAGTATTTT. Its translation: CASSSTSGSTDTQYF.

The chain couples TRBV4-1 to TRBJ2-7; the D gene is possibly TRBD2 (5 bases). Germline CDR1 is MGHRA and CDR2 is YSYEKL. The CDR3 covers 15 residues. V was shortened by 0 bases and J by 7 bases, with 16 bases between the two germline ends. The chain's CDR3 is CASSQDFLPTGEQYF. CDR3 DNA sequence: TGCGCCAGCAGCCAAGATTTTTTGCCCACGGGAGAGCAGTACTTC.

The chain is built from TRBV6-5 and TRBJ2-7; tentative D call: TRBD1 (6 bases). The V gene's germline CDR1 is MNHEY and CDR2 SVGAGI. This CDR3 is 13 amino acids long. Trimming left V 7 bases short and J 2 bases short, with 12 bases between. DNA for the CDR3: TGTGCCAGCAATGGCAGGGACACCTACGAGCAGTACTTC. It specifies CASNGRDTYEQYF.

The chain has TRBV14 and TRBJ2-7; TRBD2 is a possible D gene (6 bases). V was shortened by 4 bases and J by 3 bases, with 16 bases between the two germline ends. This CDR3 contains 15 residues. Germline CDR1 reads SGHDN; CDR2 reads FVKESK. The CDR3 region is CASSLGLLPVYEQYF. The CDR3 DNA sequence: TGTGCCAGCAGCCTGGGACTCCTACCCGTCTACGAGCAGTACTTC.

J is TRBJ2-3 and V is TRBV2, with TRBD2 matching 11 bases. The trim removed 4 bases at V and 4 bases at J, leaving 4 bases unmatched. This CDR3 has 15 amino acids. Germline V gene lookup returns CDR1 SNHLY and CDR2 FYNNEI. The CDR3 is CASSVLAGGADTQYF. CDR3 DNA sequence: TGTGCCAGCAGTGTCTTAGCGGGGGGGGCAGATACGCAGTATTTT.

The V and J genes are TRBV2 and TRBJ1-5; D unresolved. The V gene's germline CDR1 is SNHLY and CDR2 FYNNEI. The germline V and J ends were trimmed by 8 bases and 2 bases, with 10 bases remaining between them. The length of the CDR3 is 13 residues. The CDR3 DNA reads TGTGCCAGCCTCCCTAGCCGCAATCAGCCCCAGCATTTT. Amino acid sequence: CASLPSRNQPQHF.

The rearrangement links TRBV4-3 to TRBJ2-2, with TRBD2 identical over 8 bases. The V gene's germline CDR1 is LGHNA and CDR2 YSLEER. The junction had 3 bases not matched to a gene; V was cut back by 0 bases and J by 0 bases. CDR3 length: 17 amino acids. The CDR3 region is CASSQDREGANTGELFF. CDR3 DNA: TGCGCCAGCAGCCAAGATCGGGAGGGCGCGAACACCGGGGAGCTGTTTTTT.

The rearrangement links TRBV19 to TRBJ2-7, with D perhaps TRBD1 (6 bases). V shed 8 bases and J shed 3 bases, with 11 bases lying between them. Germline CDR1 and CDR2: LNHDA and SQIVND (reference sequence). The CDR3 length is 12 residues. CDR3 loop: CASLSGDYEQYF. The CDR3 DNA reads TGTGCCAGTTTGTCAGGGGACTACGAGCAGTACTTC.

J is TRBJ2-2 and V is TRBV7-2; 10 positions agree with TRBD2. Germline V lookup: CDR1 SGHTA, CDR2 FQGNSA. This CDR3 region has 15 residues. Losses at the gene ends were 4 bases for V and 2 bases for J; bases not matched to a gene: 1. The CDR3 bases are TGTGCCAGCAGCTCTAGCGGGGGTAACACCGGGGAGCTGTTTTTT. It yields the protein CASSSSGGNTGELFF.

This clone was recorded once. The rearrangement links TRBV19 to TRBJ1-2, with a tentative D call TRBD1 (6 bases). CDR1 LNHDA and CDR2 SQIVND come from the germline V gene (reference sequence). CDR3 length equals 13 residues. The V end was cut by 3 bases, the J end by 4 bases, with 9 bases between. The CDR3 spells CASSIRTAYGYTF. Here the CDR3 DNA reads TGTGCCAGTAGTATTCGGACAGCCTATGGCTACACCTTC.

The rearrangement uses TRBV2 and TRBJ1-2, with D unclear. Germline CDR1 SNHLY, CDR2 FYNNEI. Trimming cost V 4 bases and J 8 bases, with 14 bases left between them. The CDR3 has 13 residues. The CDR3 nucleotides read TGTGCCAGCAGTGTATACTCGGGGTCCGGCTACACCTTC. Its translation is CASSVYSGSGYTF.

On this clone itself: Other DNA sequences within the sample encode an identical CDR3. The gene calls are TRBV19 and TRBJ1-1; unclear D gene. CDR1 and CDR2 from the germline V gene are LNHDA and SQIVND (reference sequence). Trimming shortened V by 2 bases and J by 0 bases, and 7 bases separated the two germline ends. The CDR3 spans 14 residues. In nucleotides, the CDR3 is TGTGCCAGTAGTATAACTGATCTGAACACTGAAGCTTTCTTT. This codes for CASSITDLNTEAFF.